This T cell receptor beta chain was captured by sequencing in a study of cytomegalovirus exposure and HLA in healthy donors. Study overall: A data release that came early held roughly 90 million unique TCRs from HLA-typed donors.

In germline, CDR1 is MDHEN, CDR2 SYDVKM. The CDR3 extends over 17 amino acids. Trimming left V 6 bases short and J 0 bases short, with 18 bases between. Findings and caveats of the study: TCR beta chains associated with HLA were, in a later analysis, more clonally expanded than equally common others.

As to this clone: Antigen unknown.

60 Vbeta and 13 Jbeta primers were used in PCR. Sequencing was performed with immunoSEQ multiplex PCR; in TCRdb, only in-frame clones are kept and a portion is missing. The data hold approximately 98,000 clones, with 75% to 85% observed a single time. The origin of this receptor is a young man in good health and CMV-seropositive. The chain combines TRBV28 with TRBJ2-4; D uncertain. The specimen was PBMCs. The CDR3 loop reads CASSRSGVSLAKNIQYF. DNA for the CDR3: TGTGCCAGCAGCCGGTCAGGCGTTTCGTTAGCCAAAAACATTCAGTACTTC.